Listed below are T cell receptor beta chains from one sample, sequenced in a study of T-cell reconstitution after alpha-beta-depleted transplantation in children. TCRdb itself ran the PCR reads through MiXCR, one entry per CDR3 protein. The repertoire includes around 110,000 distinct CDR3 sequences, about a tenth of them detected once, and less than 45% sits in the top ten. Material: PBMCs, obtained before TCRalphabeta/CD19-depleted stem cell transplant. Source of these receptors: a boy between 2 and 10 years old with acute lymphoblastic leukemia, due to receive a stem cell transplant. CDR3s include the opening cysteine and the closing phenylalanine or tryptophan. Each record gives: J gene, V gene, CDR3 protein.

TRBJ1-3 | TRBV20-1 | CSARDSQKVTSGNTIYF
TRBJ2-2 | TRBV14 | CASSQVRLNTWELFF
TRBJ1-5 | TRBV12-3/TRBV12-4 | CASGGQGPNQPQHF
TRBJ2-1 | TRBV5-1 | CASSFGTSGRSYSSYNEQFF
TRBJ2-1 | TRBV3-1 | CASSKREGYNEQFF
TRBJ2-3 | TRBV7-9 | CASSLNSGRTDTQYF
TRBJ2-1 | TRBV28 | CASSLRGQGFGDSYNEQFF
TRBJ1-3 | TRBV12-3/TRBV12-4 | CASSFDRADTIYF
TRBJ2-2 | TRBV20-1 | CSAGNPGFTGELFF
TRBJ2-1 | TRBV27 | CASSLPTLNEQFF
TRBJ2-2 | TRBV12-3/TRBV12-4 | CATLPTLGAYTGELFF
TRBJ1-2 | TRBV4-2 | CASSRNWTGANYGYTF
TRBJ2-3 | TRBV20-1 | CSATGAGTWADTQYF
TRBJ2-1 | TRBV12-3/TRBV12-4 | CASSLGQREQFF
TRBJ2-5 | TRBV7-2 | CASSWVVEETQYF
TRBJ2-1 | TRBV5-1 | CASSLVPGISYNEQFF
TRBJ2-2 | TRBV25-1 | CASSESPDTGELFF
TRBJ2-3 | TRBV20-1 | CSVEFLSTDTQYF
TRBJ2-7 | TRBV7-2 | CASSLGPGTGLSYEQYF
TRBJ2-7 | TRBV5-1 | CASSTYRGPGYEQYF
TRBJ2-3 | TRBV5-1 | CASSLWDRDTQYF
TRBJ2-7 | TRBV30 | CAWSVGRGFSYEQYF
TRBJ2-1 | TRBV3-1 | CASSQVRTSGQFF
TRBJ1-1 | TRBV7-8 | CASSDRGGGGTEAFF
TRBJ2-5 | TRBV7-8 | CASSLAAGGPGGTQYF
TRBJ1-2 | TRBV29-1 | CSVETGGQGVGYTF
TRBJ2-5 | TRBV12-3/TRBV12-4 | CASSSQAVGETQYF
TRBJ2-1 | TRBV28 | CASRTGTSGRVEQFF
TRBJ2-5 | TRBV5-1 | CASSSGQGRETQYF
TRBJ1-2 | TRBV5-1 | CASSSGSTNYGYTF
TRBJ2-7 | TRBV4-2 | CASSPRQPYEQYF
TRBJ1-2 | TRBV6-1 | CASSRGQADYGYTF
TRBJ2-1 | TRBV4-2 | CASSQDIRAGAYNEQFF
TRBJ1-2 | TRBV5-1 | CASSSDRGKGYGYTF
TRBJ2-3 | TRBV27 | CASSPELAGGLGDTQYF
TRBJ2-4 | TRBV7-2 | CASSLRSGNIQYF
TRBJ1-1 | TRBV30 | CAWGGGAGTEAFF
TRBJ2-1 | TRBV20-1 | CSAREPGQGDNEQFF
TRBJ1-1 | TRBV5-6 | CASSLLSGATEAFF
TRBJ2-5 | TRBV7-9 | CASSLGTSGETQYF
TRBJ2-3 | TRBV15 | CATSTRRLAAFSNGTDSQYF
TRBJ1-1 | TRBV20-1 | CSAPSQGDTEAFF
TRBJ2-1 | TRBV2 | CASFGLAVYNEQFF
TRBJ2-7 | TRBV7-9 | CASSRWVNEQYF
TRBJ1-6 | TRBV20-1 | CSARPNLQSSYNSPLHF
TRBJ2-7 | TRBV2 | CASSADRGRGEQYF
TRBJ2-2 | TRBV7-9 | CASSPQPLRNTGELFF
TRBJ2-7 | TRBV12-3/TRBV12-4 | CASSAGAYEQYF
TRBJ1-6 | TRBV5-1 | CASSLASAGGTGNSPLHF
TRBJ2-1 | TRBV6-2/TRBV6-3 | CASSARTGGDEQFF
TRBJ1-2 | TRBV2 | CASSEFLGLDYGYTF
TRBJ2-7 | TRBV5-1 | CASSLELGDTSYEQYF